This TCR beta chain originates from a study of shared clonotypes between healthy human individuals. Germline CDR1 and CDR2: MDHEN and SYDVKM. The length of the CDR3 is 14 residues. V dropped 3 bases and J dropped 2; count of bases not matched to a gene: 3. Caucasian adults residing in Nashville, Tennessee made up all the donors. In the CD4+ fraction, cells were divided into CD45RA+ naive and CD45RA-negative memory subsets. With respect to this clone: Distinct nucleotide sequences in the sample also encode this CDR3.

This table comes from immunoSEQ multiplex PCR, and its TCRdb copy is limited to in-frame clones, with some not included. Counted here are roughly 1 million clones, around three quarters occurring once; the ten biggest clones make up approximately 0.56%. The specimen sequenced was memory CD4+ T cells from PBMCs. Subset of the sample: CD45RA-negative fraction. The source is a man younger than 35 in good health. Some clones in this sample may be carry-over from other donors' samples. The chain couples TRBV28 to TRBJ2-5, with 7 positions matching TRBD2. The CDR3 loop is CASSLPSGQETQYF. The CDR3, as DNA: TGTGCCAGCAGTTTGCCTAGCGGTCAAGAGACCCAGTACTTC. Complete variable domain (other parts from reference TRBV28 and TRBJ2-5): DVKVTQSSRYLVKRTGEKVFLECVQDMDHENMFWYRQDPGLGLRLIYFSYDVKMKEKGDIPEGYSVSREKKERFSLILESASTNQTSMYLCASSLPSGQETQYFGPGTRLLVL.